This TCR beta chain was observed in a study of Ad26.COV2.S vaccination and SARS-CoV-2 variants. Overall study: Once, or twice with 56 days between doses, Ad26.COV2.S was given intramuscularly.

V lost 0 bases and J lost 0, with 16 bases in between. There are 18 residues in the CDR3. The germline V gene has CDR1 SGHDN and CDR2 FVKESK. Treatment noted: some 19 received Ad26.COV2.S at low or high dose, single or two shots; about five received placebo; per-sample allocation not given. After the first vaccine or placebo injection, samples were drawn on day 63. An Ad26 vector was used to express Wuhan-strain SARS-CoV-2 spike as the vaccine. Sequenced by immunoSEQ multiplex PCR; TCRdb stores in-frame clones only, minus some. The sample comprises about 500,000 clones, nearly 90% of which are singletons, and about 1.5% rests with the top ten.

The chain recombines TRBV14 with TRBJ2-3; no definite D call. This sequence was found in a person aged 18-65 years who received the Ad26.COV2.S COVID-19 vaccine or a placebo. The starting material was peripheral blood, obtained in a trial of Ad26.COV2.S vaccine versus placebo. The DNA for the CDR3 is TGTGCCAGCAGCCAAGAATGGAACGGTGCCGGGAGCACAGATACGCAGTATTTT. Translating gives CASSQEWNGAGSTDTQYF.